The rows below give T cell receptor beta chains drawn from one sample of a study of blood T cell repertoires in COVID-19. The method was immunoSEQ multiplex PCR; TCRdb's version includes in-frame clones alone and lacks a portion of them. The sample includes roughly 120,000 clones, more than 60% seen only once; the top ten take roughly 6.2%. Source material: peripheral blood. These TCRs come from a man aged 65-85 years with acute or convalescent COVID-19. CDR3s include the opening cysteine and the closing phenylalanine or tryptophan. The order of the fields is J gene, V gene, D gene, clone size, CDR3 DNA, CDR3 protein. D genes are given only for firm matches. Clone size is stated in some rows and not others, as once, few, many or a class when expanded.

j_call: TRBJ1-4; v_call: TRBV7-9; d_call: -; clone_size: -; cdr3_nt: TGTGCCGTCCGAAAGACCGGGGGTGAAAAACTGTTTTTT; cdr3_aa: CAVRKTGGEKLFF
j_call: TRBJ2-1; v_call: TRBV3-1/TRBV3-2; d_call: -; clone_size: -; cdr3_nt: TGTGCCAGCAGCTCAAGAGTATTCGGAGGGGCCTCCTACAATGAGCAGTTCTTC; cdr3_aa: CASSSRVFGGASYNEQFF
j_call: TRBJ2-5; v_call: TRBV9; d_call: TRBD1; clone_size: -; cdr3_nt: TGTGCCAGCAGCTCGGGACAGCAAGAGACCCAGTACTTC; cdr3_aa: CASSSGQQETQYF
j_call: TRBJ2-1; v_call: TRBV24-1; d_call: -; clone_size: -; cdr3_nt: TGTGCCACCAGCCAGACCGGGACAAACTACAATGAGCAGTTCTTC; cdr3_aa: CATSQTGTNYNEQFF
j_call: TRBJ1-4; v_call: TRBV11-3; d_call: -; clone_size: once; cdr3_nt: TGTGCCAGCAGCCAAGGGAGTGCAACTAATGAAAAACTGTTTTTT; cdr3_aa: CASSQGSATNEKLFF
j_call: TRBJ2-3; v_call: TRBV3-1/TRBV3-2; d_call: -; clone_size: -; cdr3_nt: TGTGCCAGCAGTGACCCTGCGGGACTCACAGATACGCAGTATTTT; cdr3_aa: CASSDPAGLTDTQYF
j_call: TRBJ2-1; v_call: TRBV7-9; d_call: -; clone_size: -; cdr3_nt: TGTGCCAGCAGCTTGGGGACACTTAATGAGCAGTTCTTC; cdr3_aa: CASSLGTLNEQFF
j_call: TRBJ1-2; v_call: TRBV19; d_call: -; clone_size: -; cdr3_nt: -; cdr3_aa: CASILAFYGYTF
j_call: TRBJ1-4; v_call: TRBV29-1; d_call: TRBD1; clone_size: -; cdr3_nt: TGCAGCGTCATACAGGGGGCGGTTGAAAAACTGTTTTTT; cdr3_aa: CSVIQGAVEKLFF
j_call: TRBJ1-4; v_call: TRBV2; d_call: -; clone_size: -; cdr3_nt: TGTGCCAGCAGTGGGGGACCGGGGGGGGGAAGTGAAAAACTGTTTTTT; cdr3_aa: CASSGGPGGGSEKLFF
j_call: TRBJ2-7; v_call: TRBV7-3; d_call: TRBD2; clone_size: -; cdr3_nt: TGTGCCAGCAGCTTCCCAGGGACTAGTTGGAGGAAGCAGTACTTC; cdr3_aa: CASSFPGTSWRKQYF
j_call: TRBJ2-1; v_call: TRBV5-4; d_call: TRBD1; clone_size: -; cdr3_nt: TGTGCCAGCAGCCTGGGACAGGGGGTCGATGAGCAGTTCTTC; cdr3_aa: CASSLGQGVDEQFF
j_call: TRBJ2-7; v_call: TRBV5-4; d_call: TRBD2; clone_size: -; cdr3_nt: TGTGCCAGCAGCGGGACTAGCGGGGGGGCTGCCTACGAGCAGTACTTC; cdr3_aa: CASSGTSGGAAYEQYF
j_call: TRBJ1-4; v_call: TRBV7-9; d_call: TRBD1; clone_size: -; cdr3_nt: TGTGCCAGCAGCTTAGCATCCGGACAGGGCCAAAAACTGTTTTTT; cdr3_aa: CASSLASGQGQKLFF
j_call: TRBJ2-3; v_call: TRBV2; d_call: -; clone_size: -; cdr3_nt: TGTGCCACTCGGCCCAGGGAGGTAGATACGCAGTATTTT; cdr3_aa: CATRPREVDTQYF
j_call: TRBJ1-1; v_call: TRBV14; d_call: TRBD1; clone_size: few; cdr3_nt: TGTGCCAGCAGCCAAGCCCCGCGCAGGGGGCGGGCGGGTGAAGCTTTCTTT; cdr3_aa: CASSQAPRRGRAGEAFF
j_call: TRBJ1-6; v_call: TRBV2; d_call: TRBD1; clone_size: -; cdr3_nt: TGTGCCAGCAGGGGGACAGGTTATAATTCACCCCTCCACTTT; cdr3_aa: CASRGTGYNSPLHF
j_call: TRBJ2-1; v_call: TRBV28; d_call: TRBD2; clone_size: once; cdr3_nt: TGTGCCAGCATCCCAGGGCAGCTAGCGGCCAATGAGCAGTTCTTC; cdr3_aa: CASIPGQLAANEQFF
j_call: TRBJ2-2; v_call: TRBV4-3; d_call: -; clone_size: -; cdr3_nt: TGCGCCAGCAGCCAAGATTGGAGGGGAATCACTAACACCGGGGAGCTGTTTTTT; cdr3_aa: CASSQDWRGITNTGELFF
j_call: TRBJ1-1; v_call: TRBV12-3/TRBV12-4; d_call: -; clone_size: -; cdr3_nt: TGTGCCAGCAGTACTCAGGGTAACACTGAAGCTTTCTTT; cdr3_aa: CASSTQGNTEAFF
j_call: TRBJ2-1; v_call: TRBV6-5; d_call: TRBD2; clone_size: -; cdr3_nt: TGTGCCAGCAGTTACTCGGGGGAGGGGCCGTACAATGAGCAGTTCTTC; cdr3_aa: CASSYSGEGPYNEQFF
j_call: TRBJ2-7; v_call: TRBV19; d_call: TRBD1; clone_size: -; cdr3_nt: TGTGCCAGTAGTACGGGACAGGGTTACGAGCAGTACTTC; cdr3_aa: CASSTGQGYEQYF
j_call: TRBJ2-7; v_call: TRBV15; d_call: -; clone_size: -; cdr3_nt: TGTGCCACCAGCAGAGATATCGAGGACGAGCAGTACTTC; cdr3_aa: CATSRDIEDEQYF
j_call: TRBJ2-7; v_call: TRBV18; d_call: -; clone_size: -; cdr3_nt: TGTGCCAGCTCACCATCACAGAACCCATACGAGCAGTACTTC; cdr3_aa: CASSPSQNPYEQYF
j_call: TRBJ1-6; v_call: TRBV18; d_call: TRBD1; clone_size: once; cdr3_nt: TGTGCCAGCTCCCTCGGCGGACAGGGCAAAAATTCACCCCTCCACTTT; cdr3_aa: CASSLGGQGKNSPLHF
j_call: TRBJ1-4; v_call: TRBV6-1; d_call: -; clone_size: once; cdr3_nt: TGTGCCAGCACCCAGAATGAAAAACTGTTTTTT; cdr3_aa: CASTQNEKLFF
j_call: TRBJ2-1; v_call: TRBV4-1; d_call: TRBD2; clone_size: -; cdr3_nt: TGCGCCAGCAGCCAAGATTTAAGCATTTCTAGCGGGAGTCCCGATGAGCAGTTCTTC; cdr3_aa: CASSQDLSISSGSPDEQFF
j_call: TRBJ1-2; v_call: TRBV28; d_call: -; clone_size: -; cdr3_nt: TGTGCCAGCAGTTTAGCGGGGGGCAAAAAGGTAACCTATGGCTACACCTTC; cdr3_aa: CASSLAGGKKVTYGYTF
j_call: TRBJ1-3; v_call: TRBV5-4; d_call: -; clone_size: -; cdr3_nt: TGTGCCAGCAGCTTGGGACAGGAGTCGAACACCATATATTTT; cdr3_aa: CASSLGQESNTIYF
j_call: TRBJ2-1; v_call: TRBV6-5; d_call: -; clone_size: few; cdr3_nt: TGTGCCAGCAGCGTCGGGGGGCGGGGTGAGCAGTTCTTC; cdr3_aa: CASSVGGRGEQFF
j_call: TRBJ1-3; v_call: TRBV6-5; d_call: -; clone_size: -; cdr3_nt: TGTGCCAGCAGTTACTCACTGGGAAACACCATATATTTT; cdr3_aa: CASSYSLGNTIYF
j_call: TRBJ2-7; v_call: TRBV2; d_call: -; clone_size: -; cdr3_nt: TGTGCCAGCAGGGCACAGGCCCTCAGCTCCTACGAGCAGTACTTC; cdr3_aa: CASRAQALSSYEQYF
j_call: TRBJ2-3; v_call: TRBV29-1; d_call: TRBD2; clone_size: -; cdr3_nt: TGCAGCGAGGGAGGGGTAGGCACAGATACGCAGTATTTT; cdr3_aa: CSEGGVGTDTQYF
j_call: TRBJ1-3; v_call: TRBV4-1; d_call: -; clone_size: -; cdr3_nt: TGCGCCAGCAGCCAAGAGAGGGTAGCGTCTGGAAACACCATATATTTT; cdr3_aa: CASSQERVASGNTIYF
j_call: TRBJ2-3; v_call: TRBV7-9; d_call: TRBD2; clone_size: -; cdr3_nt: TGTGCCAGCAGCTTAGACCTAGCGGGACGGACAGATACGCAGTATTTT; cdr3_aa: CASSLDLAGRTDTQYF
j_call: TRBJ2-5; v_call: TRBV6-6; d_call: -; clone_size: few; cdr3_nt: TGTGCCAGCACCTTACAAGAGACCCAGTACTTC; cdr3_aa: CASTLQETQYF
j_call: TRBJ2-3; v_call: TRBV7-9; d_call: -; clone_size: -; cdr3_nt: TGTGCCAGCAGCATTACCCGTCGGGGATACACAGATACGCAGTATTTT; cdr3_aa: CASSITRRGYTDTQYF
j_call: TRBJ1-2; v_call: TRBV2; d_call: TRBD1; clone_size: -; cdr3_nt: TGTGCCAGCAGTGAAAGCCAGGGGGCCCCCTATGGCTACACCTTC; cdr3_aa: CASSESQGAPYGYTF
j_call: TRBJ1-4; v_call: TRBV2; d_call: -; clone_size: -; cdr3_nt: TGTGCCAGCAATTGGGACATGGAGGAAAAACTGTTTTTT; cdr3_aa: CASNWDMEEKLFF
j_call: TRBJ1-3; v_call: TRBV30; d_call: -; clone_size: -; cdr3_nt: TGTGCCTGGCAACAGGGATTCTCTGGAAACACCATATATTTT; cdr3_aa: CAWQQGFSGNTIYF
j_call: TRBJ1-1; v_call: TRBV7-2; d_call: TRBD1; clone_size: -; cdr3_nt: TGTGCCAGCAGCCTCAAACAGGGGCGCACTGAAGCTTTCTTT; cdr3_aa: CASSLKQGRTEAFF
j_call: TRBJ1-6; v_call: TRBV20-1; d_call: -; clone_size: -; cdr3_nt: TGCAGTGCTAGTACAGGGTGGCATTCACCCCTCCACTTT; cdr3_aa: CSASTGWHSPLHF
j_call: TRBJ2-7; v_call: TRBV18; d_call: TRBD1; clone_size: -; cdr3_nt: TGTGCCAGCTCACAGGGTGGACAGGGCGAGTACGAGCAGTACTTC; cdr3_aa: CASSQGGQGEYEQYF
j_call: TRBJ2-7; v_call: TRBV28; d_call: -; clone_size: medium-sized; cdr3_nt: TGTGCCAGCAGTTTGAAATCTAACTCCTACGAGCAGTACTTC; cdr3_aa: CASSLKSNSYEQYF
j_call: TRBJ2-6; v_call: TRBV28; d_call: TRBD1; clone_size: -; cdr3_nt: TGTGCCAGCAGTCCTGGGACAGGGATCTCTGGGGCCAACGTCCTGACTTTC; cdr3_aa: CASSPGTGISGANVLTF
j_call: TRBJ2-1; v_call: TRBV12-3/TRBV12-4; d_call: -; clone_size: -; cdr3_nt: TGTGCCAGCACCACGAGGGAGCACAATGAGCAGTTCTTC; cdr3_aa: CASTTREHNEQFF
j_call: TRBJ2-7; v_call: TRBV3-1/TRBV3-2; d_call: TRBD2; clone_size: -; cdr3_nt: TGTGCCAGCAGCCCCCGACTAGCCTCCTACGAGCAGTACTTC; cdr3_aa: CASSPRLASYEQYF
j_call: TRBJ2-5; v_call: TRBV15; d_call: -; clone_size: -; cdr3_nt: TGTGCCACCAGCCTACAGTGGACCCAGTACTTC; cdr3_aa: CATSLQWTQYF
j_call: TRBJ2-7; v_call: TRBV5-4; d_call: TRBD2; clone_size: many; cdr3_nt: TGTGCCAGCAGCCCCGGGGTAGCGGGGGGATCGGCCTACGAGCAGTACTTC; cdr3_aa: CASSPGVAGGSAYEQYF
j_call: TRBJ2-5; v_call: TRBV15; d_call: TRBD2; clone_size: -; cdr3_nt: TGTGCCACCAGCAGAGATCTGACTAGCCGGGAGGAGACCCAGTACTTC; cdr3_aa: CATSRDLTSREETQYF
j_call: TRBJ2-2; v_call: TRBV24-1; d_call: -; clone_size: -; cdr3_nt: TGTGCCACCAGAAGGGGCACCGGGGAGCTGTTTTTT; cdr3_aa: CATRRGTGELFF
j_call: TRBJ2-5; v_call: TRBV19; d_call: TRBD1; clone_size: -; cdr3_nt: TGTGCCAGTAGCCCCTCCCCGACCGGGACAGGGGATCGAGAGACCCAGTACTTC; cdr3_aa: CASSPSPTGTGDRETQYF